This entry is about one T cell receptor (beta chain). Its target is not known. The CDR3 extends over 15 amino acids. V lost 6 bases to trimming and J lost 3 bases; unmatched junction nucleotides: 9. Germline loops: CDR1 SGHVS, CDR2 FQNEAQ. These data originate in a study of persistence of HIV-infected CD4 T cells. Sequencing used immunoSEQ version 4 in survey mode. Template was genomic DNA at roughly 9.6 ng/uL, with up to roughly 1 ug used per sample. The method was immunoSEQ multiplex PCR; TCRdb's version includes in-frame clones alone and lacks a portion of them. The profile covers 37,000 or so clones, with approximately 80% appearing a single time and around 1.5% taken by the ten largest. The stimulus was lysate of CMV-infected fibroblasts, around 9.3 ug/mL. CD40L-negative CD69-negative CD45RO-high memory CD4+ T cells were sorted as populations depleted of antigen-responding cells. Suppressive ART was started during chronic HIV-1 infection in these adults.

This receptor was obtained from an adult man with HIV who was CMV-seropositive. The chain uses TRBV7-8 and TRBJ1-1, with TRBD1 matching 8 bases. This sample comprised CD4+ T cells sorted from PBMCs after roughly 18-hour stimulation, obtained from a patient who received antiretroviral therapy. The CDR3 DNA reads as TGTGCCAGCAGTCGTGGACAGGGAGGGTACACTGAAGCTTTCTTT. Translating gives CASSRGQGGYTEAFF.